A single sample is the source of the 7 T cell receptor beta chains below, sequenced in a study of T cell repertoires in cytomegalovirus infection. TCRdb re-derived calls from the reads in MiXCR, one entry per CDR3 protein. The data show about 85,000 distinct CDR3 sequences, roughly half seen once. No antigens are known for them. The specimen was CD8+ T cells from cultured PBMCs, collected from culture after CMV antigen stimulation. All receptors come from a human donor in good health (CMV status not recorded). Some clones in this sample may be carry-over from other donors' samples.

This clonotype was counted many times. V and J are TRBV7-3 and TRBJ2-5; D might be TRBD2 (5 bases). Germline CDR1 is SGHTA and CDR2 is FQGTGA. This CDR3 contains 15 residues. V was pared by 5 bases and J by 2 bases, with 15 bases between. This CDR3 reads CASSLASSGQETQYF. The CDR3 bases are TGTGCCAGCAGCCTGGCCTCCAGCGGACAAGAGACCCAGTACTTC.

The CDR3 coding sequence is TGTGCCAGTTCCTCGGGGACAGGGGGCTACGAGCAGTACTTC. This gives the protein CASSSGTGGYEQYF. The V gene is TRBV7-9, the J gene TRBJ2-7, with TRBD1 matching over 11 bases. Looked up from germline, CDR1 is SEHNR and CDR2 is FQNEAQ (reference sequence). V shed 9 bases, J shed 3 bases, and the junction held 7 bases outside the gene matches. The CDR3 is 14 amino acids. The full variable domain, rest sourced from reference TRBV7-9 and TRBJ2-7, is DTGVSQNPRHKITKRGQNVTFRCDPISEHNRLYWYRQTLGQGPEFLTYFQNEAQLEKSRLLSDRFSAERPKGSFSTLEIQRTEQGDSAMYLCASSSGTGGYEQYFGPGTRLTVT.

V is TRBV25-1 and J is TRBJ1-6; D call uncertain. Germline V gene lookup returns CDR1 MGHDK and CDR2 SYGVNS. The CDR3 has 13 residues. Trimming pared 3 bases from V and 3 bases from J, leaving 3 bases between. The CDR3 region has the DNA TGTGCCAGCAGTGAGGGCTATAATTCACCCCTCCACTTT. This translates into CASSEGYNSPLHF.

The chain employs TRBV25-1 and TRBJ2-4, with TRBD1 identical over 8 bases. The CDR3 covers 11 residues. Germline trimming cut 6 bases from V and 8 bases from J; bases unmatched to any gene: 0. Germline V CDR1 and CDR2: MGHDK, SYGVNS. CDR3 DNA sequence: TGTGCCAGCAGGACAGGGGACATTCAGTACTTC. It is translated as CASRTGDIQYF.

Turning to this clonotype: The missing conserved phenylalanine or tryptophan at the end of this CDR3 makes a read error likely. The CDR3 region has the DNA TGTGCCAGCAGGGGGGGGATTCAAAGCTCCTACAATGAGCAGTTCTCC. Amino acids: CASRGGIQSSYNEQFS. The V call is TRBV11-2, the J call TRBJ2-1; 7 positions match TRBD2. The CDR3 contains 16 residues. Per germline, CDR1 SGHAT and CDR2 FQNNGV. V lost 6 bases and J lost 0; bases outside the gene matches: 8.

A single count supports this clonotype. This chain links TRBV5-1 with TRBJ2-2, with 11 bases aligning to TRBD2. This CDR3 has 17 amino acids. CDR1 and CDR2 from the germline V gene are SGHRS and YFSETQ. Trimming cost V 2 bases and J 3 bases; bases outside gene matches: 6. For the CDR3, the DNA is TGCGCCAGCAGCTTTACTAGCGGGAGACGCGACACCGGGGAGCTGTTTTTT. Amino acids: CASSFTSGRRDTGELFF.

V is TRBV14 and J is TRBJ2-7, with TRBD1 as a possible D gene (6 bases). CDR3 size: 15 residues. Trimming took off 0 bases at V and 0 bases at J, with 9 bases between the two ends. Germline V gene sequence: CDR1 SGHDN, CDR2 FVKESK. The CDR3 reads CASSQDRGHSYEQYF. The CDR3 DNA follows: TGTGCCAGCAGCCAAGATAGGGGACACTCCTACGAGCAGTACTTC.